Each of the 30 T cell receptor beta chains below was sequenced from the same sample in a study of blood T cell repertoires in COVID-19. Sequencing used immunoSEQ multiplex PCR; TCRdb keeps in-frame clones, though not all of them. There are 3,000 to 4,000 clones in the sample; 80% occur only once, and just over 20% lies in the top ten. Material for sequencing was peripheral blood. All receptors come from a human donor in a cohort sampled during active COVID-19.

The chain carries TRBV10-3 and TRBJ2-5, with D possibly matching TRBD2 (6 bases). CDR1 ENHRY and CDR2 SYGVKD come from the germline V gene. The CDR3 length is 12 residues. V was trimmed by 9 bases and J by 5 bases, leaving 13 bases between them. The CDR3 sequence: CAIRDFGETQYF. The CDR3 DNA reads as TGTGCCATAAGGGACTTCGGGGAGACCCAGTACTTC.

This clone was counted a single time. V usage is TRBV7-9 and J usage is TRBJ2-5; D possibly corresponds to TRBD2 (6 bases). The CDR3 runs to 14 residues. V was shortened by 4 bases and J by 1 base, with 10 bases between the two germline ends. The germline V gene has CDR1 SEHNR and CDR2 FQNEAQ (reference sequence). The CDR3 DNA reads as TGTGCCAGCAGCTCCCGGGGGTCCCAAGAGACCCAGTACTTC. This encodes CASSSRGSQETQYF.

The CDR3 spells CASSQEPGQRFEQYF. The CDR3 DNA is TGTGCCAGCAGTCAAGAACCGGGACAGAGGTTCGAGCAGTACTTC. The J gene is TRBJ2-7, the V gene TRBV2, with 7 bases lining up with TRBD1. CDR1 and CDR2 from the germline V gene are SNHLY and FYNNEI. Losses at the gene ends were 5 bases for V and 6 bases for J; bases not matched to a gene: 13. The CDR3 runs to 15 residues.

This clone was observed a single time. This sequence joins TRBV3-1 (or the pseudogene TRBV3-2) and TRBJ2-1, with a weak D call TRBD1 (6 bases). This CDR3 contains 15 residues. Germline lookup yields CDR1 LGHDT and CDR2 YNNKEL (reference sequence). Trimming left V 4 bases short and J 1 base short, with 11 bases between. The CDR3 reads CASSPSRGSYNEQFF. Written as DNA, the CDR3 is TGTGCCAGCAGCCCCAGCAGGGGATCCTACAATGAGCAGTTCTTC.

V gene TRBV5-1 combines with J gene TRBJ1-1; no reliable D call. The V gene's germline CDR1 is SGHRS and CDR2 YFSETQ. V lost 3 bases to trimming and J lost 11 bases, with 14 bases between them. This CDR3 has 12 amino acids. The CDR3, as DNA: TGCGCCAGCAGCTACCCCCCGGGAGAGGCTTTCTTT. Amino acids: CASSYPPGEAFF.

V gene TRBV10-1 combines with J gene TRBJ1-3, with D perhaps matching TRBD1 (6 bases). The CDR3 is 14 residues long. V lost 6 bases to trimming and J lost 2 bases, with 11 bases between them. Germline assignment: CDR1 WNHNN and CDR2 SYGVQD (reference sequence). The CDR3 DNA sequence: TGCGCCAGCAGCAACCAGGGGACTGGAAACACCATATATTTT. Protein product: CASSNQGTGNTIYF.

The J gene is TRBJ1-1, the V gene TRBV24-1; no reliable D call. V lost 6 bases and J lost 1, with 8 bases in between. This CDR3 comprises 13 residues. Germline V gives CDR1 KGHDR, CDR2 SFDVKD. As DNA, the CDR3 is TGTGCCACCAGTACTAACCCGAACACTGAAGCTTTCTTT. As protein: CATSTNPNTEAFF.

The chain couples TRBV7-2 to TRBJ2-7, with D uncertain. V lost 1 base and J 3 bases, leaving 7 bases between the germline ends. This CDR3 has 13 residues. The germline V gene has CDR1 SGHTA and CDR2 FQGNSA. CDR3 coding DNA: TGTGCCAGCAGCTTAGTATATCTCTACGAGCAGTACTTC. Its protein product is CASSLVYLYEQYF.

The CDR3 DNA follows: TGTGCCAGCAGTTCCGGGACATCCAAAACCGGGCATTTT. It codes for CASSSGTSKTGHF. J is TRBJ1-5 and V is TRBV12-3 or TRBV12-4; TRBD1 might be the D (6 bases). The CDR3 loop spans 13 amino acids. Trimming took 4 bases from V and 15 from J, leaving 19 bases between them.

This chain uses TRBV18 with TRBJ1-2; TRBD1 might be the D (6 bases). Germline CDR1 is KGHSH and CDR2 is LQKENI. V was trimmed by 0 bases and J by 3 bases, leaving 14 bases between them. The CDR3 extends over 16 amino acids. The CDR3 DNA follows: TGTGCCAGCTCACCACCGAGAGGGGGACGCGACTATGGCTACACCTTC. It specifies CASSPPRGGRDYGYTF.

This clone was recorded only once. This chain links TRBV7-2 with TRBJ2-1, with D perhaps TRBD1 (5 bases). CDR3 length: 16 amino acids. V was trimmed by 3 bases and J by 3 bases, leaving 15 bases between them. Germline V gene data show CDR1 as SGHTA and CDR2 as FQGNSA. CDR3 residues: CASSFLGVNFYNEQFF. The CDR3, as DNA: TGTGCCAGCAGCTTTTTAGGGGTGAATTTCTACAATGAGCAGTTCTTC.

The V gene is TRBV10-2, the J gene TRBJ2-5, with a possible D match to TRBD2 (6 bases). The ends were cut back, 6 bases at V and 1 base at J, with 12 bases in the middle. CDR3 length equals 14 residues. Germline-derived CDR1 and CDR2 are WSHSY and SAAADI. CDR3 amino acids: CASRAGTVQETQYF. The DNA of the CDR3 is TGCGCCAGCAGGGCCGGGACTGTCCAAGAGACCCAGTACTTC.

The CDR3 nucleotides are TGTGCCAGCAGCCCCGGCCGGGCTGGAAACACCATATATTTT. Its protein is CASSPGRAGNTIYF. The chain uses TRBV11-2 and TRBJ1-3; no definite D call. Trimming shortened V by 5 bases and J by 2 bases, and 10 bases separated the two germline ends. In germline, CDR1 is SGHAT, CDR2 FQNNGV. The CDR3 is made up of 14 amino acids.

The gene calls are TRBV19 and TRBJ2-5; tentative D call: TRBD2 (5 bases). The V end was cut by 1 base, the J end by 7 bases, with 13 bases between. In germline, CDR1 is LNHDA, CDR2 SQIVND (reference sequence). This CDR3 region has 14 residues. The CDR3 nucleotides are TGTGCCAGTAGTATAGCAAACGCGGGTGGGACCCAGTACTTC. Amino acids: CASSIANAGGTQYF.

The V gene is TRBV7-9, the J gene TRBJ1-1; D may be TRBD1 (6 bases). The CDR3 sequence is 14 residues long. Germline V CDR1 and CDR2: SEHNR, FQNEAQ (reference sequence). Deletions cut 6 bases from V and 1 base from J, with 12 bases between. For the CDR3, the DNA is TGTGCCAGCAGTCAACCGGGACAGAACACTGAAGCTTTCTTT. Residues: CASSQPGQNTEAFF.

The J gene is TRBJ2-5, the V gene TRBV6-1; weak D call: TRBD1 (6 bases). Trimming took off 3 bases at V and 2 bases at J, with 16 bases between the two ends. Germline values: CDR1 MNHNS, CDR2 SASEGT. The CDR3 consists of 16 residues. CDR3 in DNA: TGTGCCAGCAGTGACCCCCGCACAGGGCGTCAAGAGACCCAGTACTTC. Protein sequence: CASSDPRTGRQETQYF.

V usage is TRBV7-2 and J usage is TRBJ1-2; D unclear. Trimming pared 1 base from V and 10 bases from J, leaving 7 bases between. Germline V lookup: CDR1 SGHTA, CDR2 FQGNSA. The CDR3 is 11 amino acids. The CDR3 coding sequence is TGTGCCAGCAGCTTAGGAGGCCACTACACCTTC. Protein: CASSLGGHYTF.

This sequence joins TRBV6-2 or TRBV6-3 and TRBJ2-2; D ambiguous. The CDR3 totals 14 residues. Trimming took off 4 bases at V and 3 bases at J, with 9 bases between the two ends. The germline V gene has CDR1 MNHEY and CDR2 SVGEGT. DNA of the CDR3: TGTGCCAGCAGTTCCCCGTCAGACACCGGGGAGCTGTTTTTT. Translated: CASSSPSDTGELFF.

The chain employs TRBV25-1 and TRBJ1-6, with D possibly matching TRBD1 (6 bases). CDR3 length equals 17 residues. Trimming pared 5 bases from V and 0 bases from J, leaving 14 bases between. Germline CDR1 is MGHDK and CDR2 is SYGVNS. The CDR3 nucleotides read TGTGCCAGCAGTCGCAGGGGTGTTGGCTCCTATAATTCACCCCTCCACTTT. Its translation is CASSRRGVGSYNSPLHF.

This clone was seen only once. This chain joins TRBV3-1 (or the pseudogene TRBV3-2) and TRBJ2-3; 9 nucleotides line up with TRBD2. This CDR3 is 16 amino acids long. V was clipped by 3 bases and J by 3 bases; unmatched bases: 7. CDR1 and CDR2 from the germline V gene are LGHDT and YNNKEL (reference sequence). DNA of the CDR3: TGTGCCAGCAGCCAGCTCCTCGCGGGGGGGACAGATACGCAGTATTTT. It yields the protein CASSQLLAGGTDTQYF.

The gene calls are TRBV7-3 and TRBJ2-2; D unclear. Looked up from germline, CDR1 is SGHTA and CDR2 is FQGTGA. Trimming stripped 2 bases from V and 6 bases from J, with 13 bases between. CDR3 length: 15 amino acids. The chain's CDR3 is CASSLGASFSGELFF. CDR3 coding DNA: TGTGCCAGCAGCTTAGGAGCCTCGTTTTCCGGGGAGCTGTTTTTT. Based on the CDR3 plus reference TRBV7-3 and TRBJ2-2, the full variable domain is GAGVSQTPSNKVTEKGKYVELRCDPISGHTALYWYRQSLGQGPEFLIYFQGTGAADDSGLPNDRFFAVRPEGSVSTLKIQRTERGDSAVYLCASSLGASFSGELFFGEGSRLTVL.

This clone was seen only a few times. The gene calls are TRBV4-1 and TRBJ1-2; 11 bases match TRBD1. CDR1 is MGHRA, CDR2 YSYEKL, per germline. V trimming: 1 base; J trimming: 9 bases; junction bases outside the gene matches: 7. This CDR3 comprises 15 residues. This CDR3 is CASSQAGQGAWSYTF. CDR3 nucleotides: TGCGCCAGCAGCCAAGCAGGACAGGGGGCGTGGAGCTACACCTTC.

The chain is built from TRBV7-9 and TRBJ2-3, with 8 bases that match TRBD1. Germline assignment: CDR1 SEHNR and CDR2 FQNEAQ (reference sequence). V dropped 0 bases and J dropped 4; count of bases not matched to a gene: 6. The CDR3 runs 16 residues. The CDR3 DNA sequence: TGTGCCAGCAGCTTAGCGTCCGGACAGGGACCAGATACGCAGTATTTT. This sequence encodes CASSLASGQGPDTQYF.

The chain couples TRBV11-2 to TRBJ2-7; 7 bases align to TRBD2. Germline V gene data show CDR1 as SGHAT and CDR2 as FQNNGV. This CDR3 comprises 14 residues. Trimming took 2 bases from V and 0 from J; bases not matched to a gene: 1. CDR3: CASSLSGTSYEQYF. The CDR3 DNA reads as TGTGCCAGCAGCTTAAGCGGGACCTCCTACGAGCAGTACTTC.

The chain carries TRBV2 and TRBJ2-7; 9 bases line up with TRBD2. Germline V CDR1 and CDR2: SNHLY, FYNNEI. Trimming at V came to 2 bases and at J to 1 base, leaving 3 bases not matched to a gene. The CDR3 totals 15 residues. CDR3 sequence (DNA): TGTGCCAGCAGTGAACTAGCGGGGCCTTCCTACGAGCAGTACTTC. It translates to CASSELAGPSYEQYF.

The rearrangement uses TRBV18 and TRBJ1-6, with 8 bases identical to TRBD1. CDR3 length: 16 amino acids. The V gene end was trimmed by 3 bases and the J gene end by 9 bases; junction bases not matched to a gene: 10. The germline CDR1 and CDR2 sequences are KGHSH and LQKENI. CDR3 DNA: TGTGCCAGCTCACCTAAATCGGACAGGGCGGGTTCACCCCTCCACTTT. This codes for CASSPKSDRAGSPLHF.

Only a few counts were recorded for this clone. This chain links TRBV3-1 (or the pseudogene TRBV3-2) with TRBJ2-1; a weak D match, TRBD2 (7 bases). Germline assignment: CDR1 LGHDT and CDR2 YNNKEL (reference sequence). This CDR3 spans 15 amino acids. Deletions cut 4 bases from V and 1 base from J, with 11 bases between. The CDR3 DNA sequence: TGTGCCAGCAGCCCTGAGGGGGGGTCCTACAATGAGCAGTTCTTC. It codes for CASSPEGGSYNEQFF.

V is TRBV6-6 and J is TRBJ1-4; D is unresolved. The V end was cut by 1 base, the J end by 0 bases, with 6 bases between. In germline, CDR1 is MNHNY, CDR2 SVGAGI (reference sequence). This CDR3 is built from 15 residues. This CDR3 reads CASSYLGATNEKLFF. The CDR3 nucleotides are TGTGCCAGCAGTTACTTGGGCGCAACTAATGAAAAACTGTTTTTT.

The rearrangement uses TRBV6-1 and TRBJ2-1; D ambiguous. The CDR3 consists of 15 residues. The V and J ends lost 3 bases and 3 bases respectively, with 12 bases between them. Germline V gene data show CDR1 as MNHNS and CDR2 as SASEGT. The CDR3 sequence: CASSDHSRIYNEQFF. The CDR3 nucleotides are TGTGCCAGCAGTGACCATTCCAGGATCTACAATGAGCAGTTCTTC.

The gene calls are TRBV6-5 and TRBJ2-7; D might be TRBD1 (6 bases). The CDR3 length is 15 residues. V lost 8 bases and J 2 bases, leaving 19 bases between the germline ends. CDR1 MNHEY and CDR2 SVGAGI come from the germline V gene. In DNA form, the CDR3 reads TGTGCCAGCCGGGACACCGGAAGCCCACCCTACGAGCAGTACTTC. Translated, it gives CASRDTGSPPYEQYF.